Below are 10 T cell receptor beta chains sequenced from a single sample in a study of CD8 T cells in ankylosing spondylitis. MiXCR, run by TCRdb on the 5' RACE reads, gives a single entry per CDR3 protein. Of about 240,000 distinct CDR3 sequences in the sample, around 10% are singletons; the top ten hold approximately 6.6%. Input material: blood, either unsorted or a sorted T cell fraction (not recorded which). Receptors originate from a male donor with ankylosing spondylitis or in good health (not recorded which).

In its sample, this clonotype was seen many times. The chain recombines TRBV12-5 with TRBJ2-2; either TRBD1 or TRBD2 may fit D (5 bases each). The CDR3 runs 16 residues. Trimming pared 6 bases from V and 0 bases from J, leaving 14 bases between. Germline assignment: CDR1 LGHNT and CDR2 FRNRAP. The CDR3 nucleotides read TGTGCTAGTGGCGGGACCCGAGCGACGAACACCGGGGAGCTGTTTTTT. Amino acid sequence: CASGGTRATNTGELFF.

This clonotype showed up many times. J is TRBJ2-5 and V is TRBV20-1; 12 nucleotides agree with TRBD2. There are 17 residues in the CDR3. Germline V gene sequence: CDR1 DFQATT, CDR2 SNEGSKA (reference sequence). After removal of 6 bases from V and 2 bases from J, the junction contained 13 bases not matched to a gene. The CDR3 reads CSATSSGGAKMQETQYF. Here the CDR3 DNA reads TGCAGTGCCACCTCTAGCGGGGGGGCCAAGATGCAAGAGACCCAGTACTTC.

This clonotype was seen ten or more times. The chain employs TRBV28 and TRBJ2-2; 10 bases align to TRBD2. Germline CDR1 MDHEN, CDR2 SYDVKM. The CDR3 covers 14 residues. J lost 6 bases, V lost 5 bases, and 3 bases had no gene match. The CDR3 coding sequence is TGTGCCAGCAGTCGACTAGCGGGTCCCGGGGAGCTGTTTTTT. Protein sequence: CASSRLAGPGELFF. Based on the CDR3 plus reference TRBV28 and TRBJ2-2, the full variable domain is DVKVTQSSRYLVKRTGEKVFLECVQDMDHENMFWYRQDPGLGLRLIYFSYDVKMKEKGDIPEGYSVSREKKERFSLILESASTNQTSMYLCASSRLAGPGELFFGEGSRLTVL.

The V gene is TRBV10-2, the J gene TRBJ2-7, with D possibly being TRBD2 (6 bases). Germline loops: CDR1 WSHSY, CDR2 SAAADI. This CDR3 comprises 14 residues. V was shortened by 7 bases and J by 0 bases, with 13 bases between the two germline ends. In DNA form, the CDR3 reads TGCGCCAGCAACCGGGAGAGAAACTCCTACGAGCAGTACTTC. This encodes CASNRERNSYEQYF.

Ten or more counts support this clonotype. CDR3 residues: CASSLSFAGELFF. In nucleotides, the CDR3 is TGCGCCAGCAGCTTGAGCTTCGCCGGGGAGCTGTTTTTT. The chain employs TRBV5-1 and TRBJ2-2; D remains ambiguous. The germline V and J ends were trimmed by 1 base and 6 bases, with 7 bases remaining between them. The germline V gene encodes CDR1 SGHRS and CDR2 YFSETQ. This CDR3 comprises 13 residues. The entire variable domain, with the rest obtained from reference TRBV5-1 and TRBJ2-2, is as follows: KAGVTQTPRYLIKTRGQQVTLSCSPISGHRSVSWYQQTPGQGLQFLFEYFSETQRNKGNFPGRFSGRQFSNSRSEMNVSTLELGDSALYLCASSLSFAGELFFGEGSRLTVL.

This clonotype was detected only a few times. V usage is TRBV7-8 and J usage is TRBJ2-7; TRBD2 agrees at 10 bases. V gave up 5 bases and J gave up 9 bases; unmatched junction bases: 10. This CDR3 has 14 amino acids. Germline assignment: CDR1 SGHVS and CDR2 FQNEAQ. CDR3 sequence (DNA): TGTGCCAGCAGCCCGAGACCTAGCGGGAGTATGCAGTACTTC. Translating it yields CASSPRPSGSMQYF.

This clonotype came up many times. The chain uses TRBV5-8 and TRBJ2-1; D uncertain. Trimming pared 2 bases from V and 12 bases from J, leaving 9 bases between. The CDR3 loop spans 11 amino acids. Germline V gene data show CDR1 as SGHTS and CDR2 as YDEGEE. The DNA of the CDR3 is TGTGCCAGCAGCTTAAGGACCTCGCAGTTCTTC. This encodes CASSLRTSQFF.

On this clonotype itself: One base away lies a much larger clone, so this may be a sequencing read error. V gene TRBV9 combines with J gene TRBJ2-3; D unresolved. Per germline, CDR1 SGDLS and CDR2 YYNGEE. This CDR3 has 14 residues. Trimming removed 5 bases at V and 1 base at J, with 11 bases between. The CDR3 region is CASSVYQGTDTQYF. CDR3 DNA sequence: TGTGCCAGCAGTGTCTACCAGGGCACAGATACGCAGTATTTT.

The chain is built from TRBV5-1 and TRBJ2-5; 13 nucleotides match TRBD2. J was trimmed by 2 bases and V by 0 bases; bases with no gene match: 4. The germline V gene encodes CDR1 SGHRS and CDR2 YFSETQ. The CDR3 loop spans 17 amino acids. The CDR3 DNA reads TGCGCCAGCAGCTTGGGTGGGACTAGCGGGGAGCAAGAGACCCAGTACTTC. Translating it yields CASSLGGTSGEQETQYF. Full variable domain (outside the CDR3, taken from reference TRBV5-1 and TRBJ2-5): KAGVTQTPRYLIKTRGQQVTLSCSPISGHRSVSWYQQTPGQGLQFLFEYFSETQRNKGNFPGRFSGRQFSNSRSEMNVSTLELGDSALYLCASSLGGTSGEQETQYFGPGTRLLVL.

In this sample, this clonotype turned up a few times. The chain combines TRBV29-1 with TRBJ1-2, with D maybe TRBD1 (5 bases). Deletions cut 2 bases from V and 8 bases from J, with 12 bases between. The germline gives CDR1 SQVTM, CDR2 ANQGSEA. The CDR3 extends over 12 amino acids. CDR3 sequence reads: CSVEPGFGGYTF. The CDR3 DNA sequence: TGCAGCGTTGAACCAGGGTTTGGAGGCTACACCTTC.